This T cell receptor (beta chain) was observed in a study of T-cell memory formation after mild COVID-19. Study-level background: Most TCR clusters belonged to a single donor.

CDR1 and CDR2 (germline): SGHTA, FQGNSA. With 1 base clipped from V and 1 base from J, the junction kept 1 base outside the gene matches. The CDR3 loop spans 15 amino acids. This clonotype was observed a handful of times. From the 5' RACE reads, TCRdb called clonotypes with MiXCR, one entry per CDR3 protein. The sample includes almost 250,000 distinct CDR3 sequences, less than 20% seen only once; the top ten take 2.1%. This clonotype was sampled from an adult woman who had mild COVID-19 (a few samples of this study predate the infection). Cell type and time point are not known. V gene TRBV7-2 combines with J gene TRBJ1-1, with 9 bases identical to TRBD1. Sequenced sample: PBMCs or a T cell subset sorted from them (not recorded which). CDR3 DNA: TGTGCCAGCAGCTTAGGGACAGGGGCGAACACTGAAGCTTTCTTT. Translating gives CASSLGTGANTEAFF.